This T cell receptor beta chain appears in the sequencing data of a study of blood T cell repertoires in COVID-19 (dated by TCRdb to 2019 to 2021). Regarding the research as a whole: Samples covering the acute and convalescent phases of COVID-19 were provided by collaborators in the United States, Italy and Spain. Where available, HLA class I and class II types were taken from metadata supplied by the sample provider and were not determined by assay-based typing. The material from the prospective study consisted of cDNA or gDNA derived from T cells, B-cell-depleted T cells, or PBMCs. Subjects who had been exposed to COVID-19, were actively infected with it, or had recovered from it provided the deeply sampled blood TCRbeta repertoires that made up the dataset. Nearly every sample came with metadata listing a de-identified subject ID, COVID-19 status, age in years and sex. The repertoires were released in a freely available public database meant as a resource for research on the immune response to SARS-CoV-2. Samples were obtained from the ongoing ImmuneRACE study (first 160 participants) and from 1,200 or so subjects provided by 6 global collaborators. General findings and caveats noted by the study authors: How much clinical and demographic metadata was included differed by source and by participant, and the metadata was provided uncurated.

TCRbeta CDR3 regions were amplified from genomic DNA by means of the immunoSEQ Assay, a bias-controlled multiplex PCR. In the source study's methods: Nucleated cell counts per sample were estimated from amplification of reference gene primers within the assay. To quantify the absolute abundance of each unique TCRbeta CDR3 rearrangement, sequence reads were collapsed and filtered. For each sample, productive Simpson clonality was calculated by taking the square root of Simpson's diversity index across productive rearrangements. Drawn from immuneACCESS, this table holds only the in-frame rearrangements with V and J called that TCRdb kept. Clones are partly lost; checked studies trace under half to an unresolved V gene and leave the rest unexplained. The V and J calls and clone size are taken from that table; D and trimming were inferred from the DNA. This sample holds 300,000 to 400,000 clones; around 91% were observed only once. Around 3.3% of the sample goes to the ten largest clones.

A second Seattle source provided samples from volunteer blood donors who had recovered from COVID-19. Whole blood was collected in K2EDTA tubes by collaborating institutions according to the institutions' own protocols. Collaborator samples were shipped for TCRbeta analysis as frozen whole blood, isolated PBMCs, or DNA extracted from either sample type. From the cysteine through the phenylalanine, the CDR3 covers 16 amino acids. The kept DNA is CDR3 alone, 48 bases in frame from the first base. V sheds 1 base and J sheds 9 bases, leaving 20 bases between their ends. Looking up the germline V gene (reference sequence) yields CDR1 LGHDT and CDR2 YNNKEL. On this clone: Its antigen remains undetermined. Base qualities are not recorded, but no much larger clone differs from it by a single base.

The TCR sequence derives from a young woman who had recovered from COVID-19. Sequencing was carried out using peripheral blood. This sequence uses TRBV3-1 (or the pseudogene TRBV3-2) and TRBJ2-3; a weak D assignment points to TRBD2 (5 bases agree). The CDR3 here reads CASSQGAASGLGTQYF. DNA sequence: TGTGCCAGCAGCCAAGGAGCGGCGTCGGGCCTGGGGACGCAGTATTTT.